The clone carrying this T cell receptor beta chain was seen a few times. Its antigen is undetermined. Template-switching 5'RACE yielded the TCR cDNA; a universal primer site and UMIs were added in the process. Using its own MiXCR run on the 5' RACE reads, TCRdb lists one record per CDR3 protein. The sample has some 340,000 distinct CDR3 sequences; roughly 10% are singletons. The sample originates from a study of T cells after yellow fever vaccination. Notes on the study in general: Booster samples showed a return of most primary-vaccination clones (about 97% CD4, over 70% CD8). The secondary response showed a weaker magnitude and a faster peak, day 5 versus 15.

Germline-derived CDR1 and CDR2 are MDHEN and SYDVKM. The CDR3 sequence is 14 residues long. The germline V and J ends were trimmed by 6 bases and 7 bases, with 15 bases remaining between them. The chain has TRBV28 and TRBJ2-2; D may be TRBD2 (5 bases). The clonotype was recovered from a man aged 18 to 29 who received the YFV17D yellow fever vaccine. The specimen comprised CD4+ T cells sorted from PBMCs, sampled 45 days after the yellow fever booster vaccination. The CDR3 is CASSSNTRRGELFF. In DNA, the CDR3 is TGTGCCAGCAGCTCTAATACTAGGCGCGGGGAGCTGTTTTTT.